The 30 T cell receptor beta chains given below trace back to one sample, sequenced in a study of blood T cell repertoires in COVID-19. The assay was immunoSEQ multiplex PCR, and TCRdb's table has in-frame clones only and misses some. The sample contains about 140,000 clones, over 80% of which appear only once. The specimen was PBMCs or T cells enriched from blood (not recorded which). Receptors originate from an older man who had been exposed to COVID-19.

On this clone itself: The sample holds other DNA sequences that translate to the same CDR3. This chain links TRBV6-5 with TRBJ1-1; D is ambiguous. V lost 4 bases and J 1 base, leaving 7 bases between the germline ends. The CDR3 loop spans 13 amino acids. CDR1 and CDR2 (germline): MNHEY, SVGAGI. The CDR3 sequence is CASSSRGNTEAFF. CDR3 DNA: TGTGCCAGCAGTTCCCGGGGGAACACTGAAGCTTTCTTT.

The rearrangement joins TRBV9 to TRBJ1-1, with D hard to call. V shed 0 bases and J shed 0 bases, with 6 bases lying between them. This CDR3 has 14 amino acids. Germline CDR1 reads SGDLS; CDR2 reads YYNGEE. This CDR3 is CASSVGNLNTEAFF. In nucleotides, the CDR3 is TGTGCCAGCAGCGTAGGTAACTTGAACACTGAAGCTTTCTTT.

The CDR3 protein is CASSSTGEAFF. CDR3 nucleotides: TGCGCCAGCAGCTCAACAGGAGAAGCTTTCTTT. The rearrangement uses TRBV5-1 and TRBJ1-1; possible D gene TRBD1, 5 bases. V was cut by 3 bases and J by 8 bases, with 8 bases left in between. The CDR3 has 11 residues. The germline CDR1 and CDR2 sequences are SGHRS and YFSETQ.

The chain joins TRBV3-1 (or the pseudogene TRBV3-2) to TRBJ1-1; D may be TRBD1 (6 bases). V was shortened by 4 bases and J by 1 base, with 10 bases between the two germline ends. The CDR3 consists of 14 residues. Germline V gene sequence: CDR1 LGHDT, CDR2 YNNKEL (reference sequence). The CDR3 DNA follows: TGTGCCAGCAGCCTGGGACAATGGAACACTGAAGCTTTCTTT. It encodes CASSLGQWNTEAFF.

J is TRBJ2-7 and V is TRBV28, with 10 bases that match TRBD2. Germline values: CDR1 MDHEN, CDR2 SYDVKM. The J segment lost 7 bases and the V segment lost 5 bases, leaving 8 bases of the junction unmatched. The CDR3 has 14 residues. Here the CDR3 DNA reads TGTGCCAGCAGTACTCTAGCGGGAGTAAGAGAGCAGTACTTC. Its protein product is CASSTLAGVREQYF.

This clone was found once. The chain joins TRBV3-1 (or the pseudogene TRBV3-2) to TRBJ1-1; no clear D gene. The CDR3 contains 14 residues. Germline CDR1 and CDR2: LGHDT and YNNKEL (reference sequence). The ends were cut back, 4 bases at V and 9 bases at J, with 18 bases in the middle. In DNA form, the CDR3 reads TGTGCCAGCAGCCCGGAGTCTGTTTCTTCCCAAGCTTTCTTT. Its translation is CASSPESVSSQAFF.

The chain has TRBV3-1 (or the pseudogene TRBV3-2) and TRBJ2-2, with 11 bases identical to TRBD2. With 8 bases clipped from V and 0 bases from J, the junction kept 11 bases outside the gene matches. The length of the CDR3 is 18 residues. The germline V gene encodes CDR1 LGHDT and CDR2 YNNKEL (reference sequence). The CDR3 DNA is TGTGCCAGCCGCGAGGTGGCTAGCGGGGGGACGAACACCGGGGAGCTGTTTTTT. Encoded protein: CASREVASGGTNTGELFF.

The chain uses TRBV5-1 and TRBJ2-5, with 10 bases lining up with TRBD2. This CDR3 is 15 amino acids long. CDR1 is SGHRS, CDR2 YFSETQ, per germline. The V gene end was trimmed by 5 bases and the J gene end by 5 bases; junction bases not matched to a gene: 9. CDR3 nucleotides: TGCGCCAGCAGGCCCTCTAGCGGGAGAAGCGAGACCCAGTACTTC. The encoded protein is CASRPSSGRSETQYF.

The gene calls are TRBV10-3 and TRBJ1-3, with a weak D call TRBD1 (5 bases). The CDR3 runs to 16 residues. The ends were cut back, 3 bases at V and 6 bases at J, with 18 bases in the middle. Germline V gene lookup returns CDR1 ENHRY and CDR2 SYGVKD. The CDR3 region is CAISDVLRALENTIYF. The CDR3 nucleotides are TGTGCCATCAGTGACGTTCTCAGGGCGTTGGAAAACACCATATATTTT.

The chain has TRBV29-1 and TRBJ1-2, with 9 bases aligning to TRBD1. The CDR3 extends over 15 amino acids. The J segment lost 6 bases and the V segment lost 7 bases, leaving 15 bases of the junction unmatched. CDR1 and CDR2 (germline): SQVTM, ANQGSEA. The CDR3 region is CSDSDRDRVLDGYTF. The CDR3 nucleotides read TGCAGCGATTCAGACCGGGACAGGGTTCTGGATGGCTACACCTTC.

The gene calls are TRBV28 and TRBJ1-4; 7 bases fit TRBD1. This CDR3 contains 14 residues. The germline V gene encodes CDR1 MDHEN and CDR2 SYDVKM. With V trimmed by 6 bases and J by 4 bases, 5 bases remained unmatched. CDR3 sequence (DNA): TGTGCCAGCAGCGCGGGACAGCTTAATGAAAAACTGTTTTTT. Amino acid sequence: CASSAGQLNEKLFF.

The genes are TRBV5-1 and TRBJ2-5; 10 bases fit TRBD1. The V segment lost 0 bases and the J segment 4 bases; nucleotides outside the gene matches: 9. The CDR3 spans 17 residues. Germline CDR1 reads SGHRS; CDR2 reads YFSETQ. Here the CDR3 DNA reads TGCGCCAGCAGCTTGGGGTGGACAGGGGGATTGAGAGAGACCCAGTACTTC. Its translation is CASSLGWTGGLRETQYF.

The V gene is TRBV7-8, the J gene TRBJ2-5; D perhaps matches TRBD2 (5 bases). Germline-derived CDR1 and CDR2 are SGHVS and FQNEAQ. The ends were cut back, 1 base at V and 4 bases at J, with 16 bases in the middle. This CDR3 contains 16 residues. CDR3 sequence: CASSLGVGLGGETQYF. The CDR3 DNA follows: TGTGCCAGCAGCTTAGGAGTAGGACTCGGCGGAGAGACCCAGTACTTC.

The chain couples TRBV19 to TRBJ1-2, with no clear D. The V gene lost 11 bases and the J gene lost 5 bases, with 27 bases spanning the gap. CDR1 and CDR2 (germline): LNHDA, SQIVND (reference sequence). This CDR3 has 16 residues. CDR3 loop: CAAPTQAKVPSYGYTF. CDR3 nucleotides: TGTGCCGCCCCGACCCAGGCCAAAGTACCCTCTTATGGCTACACCTTC.

The chain employs TRBV4-1 and TRBJ2-2; TRBD2 matches at 13 bases. CDR1 and CDR2 (germline): MGHRA, YSYEKL. V lost 0 bases, J lost 4 bases, and 5 bases stayed unmatched. The CDR3 spans 18 residues. CDR3 sequence: CASSQDPRTSGSTGELFF. The CDR3 nucleotides are TGCGCCAGCAGCCAAGATCCCCGGACTAGCGGGAGCACCGGGGAGCTGTTTTTT.

The chain is built from TRBV6-5 and TRBJ2-5; possible D gene TRBD1, 6 bases. Germline CDR1 is MNHEY and CDR2 is SVGAGI. CDR3 length: 13 amino acids. The V end was cut by 6 bases, the J end by 3 bases, with 11 bases between. This chain's CDR3 is CASSPRGEETQYF. The CDR3 DNA sequence: TGTGCCAGCAGCCCCAGGGGAGAAGAGACCCAGTACTTC.

This clone was observed a handful of times. The V call is TRBV10-3, the J call TRBJ2-1, with 13 bases matching TRBD2. This CDR3 comprises 14 residues. CDR1 and CDR2 (germline): ENHRY, SYGVKD. V was clipped by 11 bases and J by 6 bases; unmatched bases: 7. The chain's CDR3 is CASGTSGALNEQFF. In DNA, the CDR3 is TGTGCCTCGGGGACTAGCGGGGCCCTCAATGAGCAGTTCTTC.

The chain combines TRBV27 with TRBJ1-1; TRBD1 agrees at 7 bases. Germline lookup yields CDR1 MNHEY and CDR2 SMNVEV (reference sequence). The CDR3 runs 14 residues. Unmatched junction bases numbered 4, after V lost 3 bases and J lost 3 bases. The CDR3 spells CASSLGDRYTEAFF. CDR3 in DNA: TGTGCCAGCAGTTTGGGGGACAGATACACTGAAGCTTTCTTT.

V gene TRBV27 combines with J gene TRBJ1-1, with D unclear. The CDR3 has 13 amino acids. Germline V gene sequence: CDR1 MNHEY, CDR2 SMNVEV (reference sequence). With 7 bases removed from V and 0 bases from J, the gap between germline ends came to 9 bases. In DNA form, the CDR3 reads TGTGCCAGCAAAAGACACATGAACACTGAAGCTTTCTTT. This codes for CASKRHMNTEAFF.

This clone has a handful of counts. The V call is TRBV20-1, the J call TRBJ2-5; tentatively, D is TRBD2 (6 bases). Trimming stripped 5 bases from V and 14 bases from J, with 18 bases between. Germline CDR1 reads DFQATT; CDR2 reads SNEGSKA (reference sequence). This CDR3 comprises 11 residues. The CDR3 bases are TGCAGTGCTTCTTCTTCGGGAGCCTACTACTTC. Residues: CSASSSGAYYF.

V and J are TRBV2 and TRBJ1-1; D remains ambiguous. Germline CDR1 is SNHLY and CDR2 is FYNNEI. CDR3 length: 14 residues. V lost 1 base to trimming and J lost 5 bases, with 11 bases between them. CDR3 nucleotide sequence: TGTGCCAGCAGTGAAGAGGGAGTGAGGACTGAAGCTTTCTTT. Its protein is CASSEEGVRTEAFF.

The genes are TRBV28 and TRBJ2-1, with 10 bases matching TRBD2. The CDR3 totals 16 residues. CDR1 and CDR2 from the germline V gene are MDHEN and SYDVKM. V was pared by 5 bases and J by 5 bases, with 9 bases of the junction left unmatched. In DNA, the CDR3 is TGTGCCAGCAGTCCCCCAGGACTAGCGGCCCACAATGAGCAGTTCTTC. Translation: CASSPPGLAAHNEQFF. The entire variable domain, with the rest obtained from reference TRBV28 and TRBJ2-1, is as follows: DVKVTQSSRYLVKRTGEKVFLECVQDMDHENMFWYRQDPGLGLRLIYFSYDVKMKEKGDIPEGYSVSREKKERFSLILESASTNQTSMYLCASSPPGLAAHNEQFFGPGTRLTVL.

The genes are TRBV7-3 and TRBJ2-1, with 8 bases that match TRBD2. CDR1 and CDR2 from the germline V gene are SGHTA and FQGTGA. Trimming at V came to 5 bases and at J to 0 bases, leaving 9 bases not matched to a gene. The CDR3 covers 17 residues. CDR3 protein: CASSPAGAGVSYNEQFF. Here the CDR3 DNA reads TGTGCCAGCAGCCCCGCTGGAGCGGGGGTCTCCTACAATGAGCAGTTCTTC.

This chain joins TRBV27 and TRBJ2-3; the match to TRBD2 covers 11 bases. The trim removed 2 bases at V and 2 bases at J, leaving 12 bases unmatched. From germline, CDR1 is MNHEY and CDR2 SMNVEV (reference sequence). The CDR3 extends over 19 amino acids. The CDR3 DNA follows: TGTGCCAGCAGTTTACTCACTAGCGGGAGCCTACTGAACACAGATACGCAGTATTTT. This translates into CASSLLTSGSLLNTDTQYF.

The rearrangement joins TRBV7-2 to TRBJ1-3; TRBD1 aligns across 7 bases. Per germline, CDR1 SGHTA and CDR2 FQGNSA. With 7 bases clipped from V and 7 bases from J, the junction kept 10 bases outside the gene matches. The CDR3 totals 14 residues. The CDR3 DNA is TGTGCCAGCAACGAACAGGGGCCGGGTAACACCATATATTTT. Its translation is CASNEQGPGNTIYF.

The gene calls are TRBV6-1 and TRBJ2-7; 7 bases are a match to TRBD1. After removal of 0 bases from V and 5 bases from J, the junction contained 10 bases not matched to a gene. The germline V gene has CDR1 MNHNS and CDR2 SASEGT. This CDR3 is built from 16 residues. The CDR3 spells CASSEATGVGDHEQYF. The CDR3 DNA sequence: TGTGCCAGCAGTGAAGCCACAGGGGTAGGAGACCACGAGCAGTACTTC.

V and J are TRBV6-2 or TRBV6-3 and TRBJ1-6, with 10 nucleotides matching TRBD1. V dropped 6 bases and J dropped 8; count of bases not matched to a gene: 10. Per the germline V gene, CDR1 is MNHEY and CDR2 is SVGEGT. This CDR3 comprises 16 residues. CDR3: CASSQGTGARDSPLHF. The CDR3, as DNA: TGTGCCAGCAGCCAGGGGACAGGGGCGCGGGATTCACCCCTCCACTTT.

J is TRBJ1-1 and V is TRBV11-2; D is undetermined. This CDR3 spans 14 amino acids. The V end was cut by 0 bases, the J end by 2 bases, with 7 bases between. Germline CDR1 SGHAT, CDR2 FQNNGV. The CDR3 reads CASSLEASNTEAFF. The DNA of the CDR3 is TGTGCCAGCAGCTTAGAAGCCTCCAACACTGAAGCTTTCTTT.

This clone came up once. The chain is built from TRBV9 and TRBJ1-1; D unresolved. The CDR3 extends over 13 amino acids. V lost 1 base, J lost 0 bases, and 4 bases lay in between. The germline gives CDR1 SGDLS, CDR2 YYNGEE. CDR3 amino acids: CASSVSVNTEAFF. In DNA form, the CDR3 reads TGTGCCAGCAGCGTATCGGTGAACACTGAAGCTTTCTTT.

The chain uses TRBV12-5 and TRBJ1-1; 9 bases fit TRBD1. The CDR3 is 18 residues long. Germline V gives CDR1 LGHNT, CDR2 FRNRAP. V was pared by 3 bases and J by 3 bases, with 14 bases of the junction left unmatched. The CDR3 region has the DNA TGTGCTAGTGGTTTCCCCCCCAGACAGGGGGGTAAGGACACTGAAGCTTTCTTT. Protein: CASGFPPRQGGKDTEAFF.